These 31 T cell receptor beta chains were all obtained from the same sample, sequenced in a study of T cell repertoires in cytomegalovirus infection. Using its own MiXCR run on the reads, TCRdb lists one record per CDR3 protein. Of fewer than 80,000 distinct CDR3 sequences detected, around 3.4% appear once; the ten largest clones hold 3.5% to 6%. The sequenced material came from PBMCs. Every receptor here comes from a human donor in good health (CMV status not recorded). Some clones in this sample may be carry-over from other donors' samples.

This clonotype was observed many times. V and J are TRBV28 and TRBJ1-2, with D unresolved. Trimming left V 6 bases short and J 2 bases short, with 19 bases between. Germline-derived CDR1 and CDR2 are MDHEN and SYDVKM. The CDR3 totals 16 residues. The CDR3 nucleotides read TGTGCCAGCAGCCCACCGGGATTAATGGCGAACTATGGCTACACCTTC. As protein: CASSPPGLMANYGYTF.

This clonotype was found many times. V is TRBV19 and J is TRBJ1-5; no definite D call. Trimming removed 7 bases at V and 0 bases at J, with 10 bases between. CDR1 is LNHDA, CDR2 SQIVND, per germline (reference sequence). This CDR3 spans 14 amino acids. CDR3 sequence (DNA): TGTGCCAGTAATAGCCACATTAGCAATCAGCCCCAGCATTTT. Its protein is CASNSHISNQPQHF.

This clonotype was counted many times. CDR3 nucleotides: TGTGCCAGCAGCTTTACAGGGACAGATACGCAGTATTTT. Residues: CASSFTGTDTQYF. The gene calls are TRBV7-2 and TRBJ2-3, with D perhaps matching TRBD1 (6 bases). Per germline, CDR1 SGHTA and CDR2 FQGNSA. Deletions cut 3 bases from V and 3 bases from J, with 7 bases between. The CDR3 runs to 13 residues.

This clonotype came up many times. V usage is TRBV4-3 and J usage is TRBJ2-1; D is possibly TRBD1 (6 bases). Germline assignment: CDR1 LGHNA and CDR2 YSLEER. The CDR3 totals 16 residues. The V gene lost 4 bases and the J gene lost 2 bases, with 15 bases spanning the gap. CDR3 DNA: TGCGCCAGCAGCCTGTACAGGGTAACAACCTACAATGAGCAGTTCTTC. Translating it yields CASSLYRVTTYNEQFF.

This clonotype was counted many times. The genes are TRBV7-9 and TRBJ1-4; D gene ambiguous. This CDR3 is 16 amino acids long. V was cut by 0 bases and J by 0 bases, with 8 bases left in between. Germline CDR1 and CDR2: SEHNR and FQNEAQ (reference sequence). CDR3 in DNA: TGTGCCAGCAGCTTAGCGCGATCTTCAACTAATGAAAAACTGTTTTTT. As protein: CASSLARSSTNEKLFF.

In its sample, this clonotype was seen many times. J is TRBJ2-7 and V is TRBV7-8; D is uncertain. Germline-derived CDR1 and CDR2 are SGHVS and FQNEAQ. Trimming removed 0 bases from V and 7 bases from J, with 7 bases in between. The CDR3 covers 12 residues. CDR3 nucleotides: TGTGCCAGCAGCTTAGCGGCCGGTGAGCAGTACTTC. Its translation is CASSLAAGEQYF.

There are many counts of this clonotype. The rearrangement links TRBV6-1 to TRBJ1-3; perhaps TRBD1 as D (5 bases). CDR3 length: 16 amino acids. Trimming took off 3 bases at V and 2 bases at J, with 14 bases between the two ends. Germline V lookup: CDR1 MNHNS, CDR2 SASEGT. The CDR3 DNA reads TGTGCCAGCAGTGATCCCAGGGAAAAGACTGGAAACACCATATATTTT. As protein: CASSDPREKTGNTIYF.

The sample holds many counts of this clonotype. CDR3 protein: CAISAGYEQYF. In DNA, the CDR3 is TGTGCCATCAGTGCCGGTTACGAGCAGTACTTC. The rearrangement uses TRBV10-3 and TRBJ2-7, with unresolved D. V lost 4 bases and J lost 4, with 5 bases in between. This CDR3 is 11 amino acids long. In germline, CDR1 is ENHRY, CDR2 SYGVKD.

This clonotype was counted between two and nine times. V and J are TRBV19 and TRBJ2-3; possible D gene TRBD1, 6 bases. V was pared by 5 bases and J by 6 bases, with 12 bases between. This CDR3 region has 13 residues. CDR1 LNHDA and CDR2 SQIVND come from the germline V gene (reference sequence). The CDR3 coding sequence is TGTGCCAGTAGTGAACAGGGCTCCGATACGCAGTATTTT. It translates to CASSEQGSDTQYF.

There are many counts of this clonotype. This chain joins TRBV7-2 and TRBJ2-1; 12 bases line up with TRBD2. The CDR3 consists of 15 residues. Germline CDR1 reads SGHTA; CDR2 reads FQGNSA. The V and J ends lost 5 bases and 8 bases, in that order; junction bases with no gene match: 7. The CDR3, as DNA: TGTGCCAGCAGCCAGACTAGCGGGGGATGGTATGAGCAGTTCTTC. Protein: CASSQTSGGWYEQFF.

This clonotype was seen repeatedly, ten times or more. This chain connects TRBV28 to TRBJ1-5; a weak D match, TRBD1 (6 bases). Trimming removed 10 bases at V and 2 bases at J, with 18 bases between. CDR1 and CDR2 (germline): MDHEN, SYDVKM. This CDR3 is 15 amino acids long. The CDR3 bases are TGTGCCACCTTGGAGGGGGGTGGGCGCAATCAGCCCCAGCATTTT. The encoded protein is CATLEGGGRNQPQHF.

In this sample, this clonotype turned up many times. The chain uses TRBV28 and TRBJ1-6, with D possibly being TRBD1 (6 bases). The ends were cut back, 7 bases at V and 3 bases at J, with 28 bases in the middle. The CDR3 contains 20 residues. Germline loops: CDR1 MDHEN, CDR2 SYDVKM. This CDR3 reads CASNLPATGTNRFYNSPLHF. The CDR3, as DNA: TGTGCCAGCAACTTACCGGCCACAGGGACCAATCGGTTCTATAATTCACCCCTCCACTTT.

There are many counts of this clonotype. This chain's CDR3 is CSARDLGGGFSYNEQFF. The CDR3, as DNA: TGCAGTGCTAGAGATCTCGGGGGCGGCTTCTCCTACAATGAGCAGTTCTTC. This sequence joins TRBV20-1 and TRBJ2-1; possibly TRBD1 or TRBD2 for D (6 bases each). The CDR3 runs 17 residues. The germline V gene has CDR1 DFQATT and CDR2 SNEGSKA (reference sequence). Deletions cut 0 bases from V and 0 bases from J, with 15 bases between.

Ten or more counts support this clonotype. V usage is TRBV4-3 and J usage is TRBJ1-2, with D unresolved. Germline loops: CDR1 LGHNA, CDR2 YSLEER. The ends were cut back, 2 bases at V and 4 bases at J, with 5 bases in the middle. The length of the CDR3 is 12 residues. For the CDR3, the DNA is TGCGCCAGCAGCCAAACTTTCTATGGCTACACCTTC. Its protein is CASSQTFYGYTF.

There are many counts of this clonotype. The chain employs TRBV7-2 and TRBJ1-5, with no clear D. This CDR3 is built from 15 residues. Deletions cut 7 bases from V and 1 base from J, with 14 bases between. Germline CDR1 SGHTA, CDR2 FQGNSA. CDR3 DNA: TGTGCCAGCAACGCGGTGGGATGGAGCAATCAGCCCCAGCATTTT. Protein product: CASNAVGWSNQPQHF.

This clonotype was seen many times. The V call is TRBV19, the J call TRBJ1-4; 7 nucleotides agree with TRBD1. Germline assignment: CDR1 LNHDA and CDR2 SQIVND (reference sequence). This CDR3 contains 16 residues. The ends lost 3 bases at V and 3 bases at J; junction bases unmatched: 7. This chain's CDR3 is CASSIQTGTANEKLFF. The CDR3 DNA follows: TGTGCCAGTAGTATCCAGACCGGGACAGCTAATGAAAAACTGTTTTTT.

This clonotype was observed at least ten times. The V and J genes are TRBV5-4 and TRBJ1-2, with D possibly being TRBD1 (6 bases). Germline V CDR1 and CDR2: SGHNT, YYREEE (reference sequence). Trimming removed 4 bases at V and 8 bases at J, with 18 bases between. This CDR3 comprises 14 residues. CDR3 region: CASSLDRPITGYTF. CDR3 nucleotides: TGTGCCAGCAGCCTGGACAGACCAATTACGGGCTACACCTTC. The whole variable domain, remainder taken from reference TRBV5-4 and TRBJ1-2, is ETGVTQSPTHLIKTRGQQVTLRCSSQSGHNTVSWYQQALGQGPQFIFQYYREEENGRGNFPPRFSGLQFPNYSSELNVNALELDDSALYLCASSLDRPITGYTFGSGTRLTVV.

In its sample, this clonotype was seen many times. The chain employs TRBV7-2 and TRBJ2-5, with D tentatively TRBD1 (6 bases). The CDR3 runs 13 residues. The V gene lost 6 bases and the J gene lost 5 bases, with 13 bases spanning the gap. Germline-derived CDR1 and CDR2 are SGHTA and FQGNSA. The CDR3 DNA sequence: TGTGCCAGCAGGCCCTCTAGGGGGGAGACCCAGTACTTC. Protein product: CASRPSRGETQYF. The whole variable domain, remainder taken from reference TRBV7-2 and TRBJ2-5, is GAGVSQSPSNKVTEKGKDVELRCDPISGHTALYWYRQSLGQGLEFLIYFQGNSAPDKSGLPSDRFSAERTGGSVSTLTIQRTQQEDSAVYLCASRPSRGETQYFGPGTRLLVL.

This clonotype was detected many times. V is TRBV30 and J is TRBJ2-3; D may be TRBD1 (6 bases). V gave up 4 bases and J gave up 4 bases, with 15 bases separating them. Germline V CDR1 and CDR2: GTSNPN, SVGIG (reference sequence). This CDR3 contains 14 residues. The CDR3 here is CAWNTGRRADTQYF. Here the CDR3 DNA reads TGTGCCTGGAATACAGGGCGTAGGGCAGATACGCAGTATTTT.

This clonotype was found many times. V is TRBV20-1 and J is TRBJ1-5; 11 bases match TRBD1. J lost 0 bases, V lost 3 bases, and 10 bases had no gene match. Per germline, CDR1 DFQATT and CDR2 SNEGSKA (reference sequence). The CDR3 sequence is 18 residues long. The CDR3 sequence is CSASWDRGRHGSNQPQHF. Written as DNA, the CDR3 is TGCAGTGCTAGTTGGGACAGGGGGAGGCATGGTAGCAATCAGCCCCAGCATTTT.

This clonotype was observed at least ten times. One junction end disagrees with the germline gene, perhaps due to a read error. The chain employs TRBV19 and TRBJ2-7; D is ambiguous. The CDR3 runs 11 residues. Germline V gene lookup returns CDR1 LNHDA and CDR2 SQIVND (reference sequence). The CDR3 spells CASSISHEQYF. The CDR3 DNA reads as TGTGCCAGTAGTATCTCCCACGAGCAGTACTTC.

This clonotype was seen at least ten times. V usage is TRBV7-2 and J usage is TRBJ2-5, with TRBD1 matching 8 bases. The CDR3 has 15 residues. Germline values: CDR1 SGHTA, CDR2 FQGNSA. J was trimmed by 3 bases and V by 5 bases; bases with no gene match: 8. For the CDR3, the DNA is TGTGCCAGCAGCACCCGGACAGGGACCGAAGAGACCCAGTACTTC. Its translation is CASSTRTGTEETQYF.

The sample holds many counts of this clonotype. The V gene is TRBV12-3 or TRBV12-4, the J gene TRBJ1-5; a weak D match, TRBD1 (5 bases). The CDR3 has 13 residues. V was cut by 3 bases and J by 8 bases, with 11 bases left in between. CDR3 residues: CASSLGPREPQHF. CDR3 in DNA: TGTGCCAGCAGTTTGGGACCTAGGGAGCCCCAGCATTTT.

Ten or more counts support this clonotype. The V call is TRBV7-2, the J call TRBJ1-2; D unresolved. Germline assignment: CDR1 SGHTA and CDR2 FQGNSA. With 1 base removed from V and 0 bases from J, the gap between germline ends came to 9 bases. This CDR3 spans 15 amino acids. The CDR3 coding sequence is TGTGCCAGCAGCTTAGGCCCTACAGCTAACTATGGCTACACCTTC. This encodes CASSLGPTANYGYTF.

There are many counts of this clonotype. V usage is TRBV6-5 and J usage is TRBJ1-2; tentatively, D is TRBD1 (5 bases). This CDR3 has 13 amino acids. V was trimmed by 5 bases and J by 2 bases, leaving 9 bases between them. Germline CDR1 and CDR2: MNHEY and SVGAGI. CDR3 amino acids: CASSRQRNYGYTF. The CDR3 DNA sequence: TGTGCCAGCAGTCGACAGAGAAACTATGGCTACACCTTC.

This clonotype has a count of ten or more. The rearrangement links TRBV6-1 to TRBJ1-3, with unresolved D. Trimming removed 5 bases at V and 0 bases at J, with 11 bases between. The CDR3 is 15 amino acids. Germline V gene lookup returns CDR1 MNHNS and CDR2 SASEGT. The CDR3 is CASSLAGYSGNTIYF. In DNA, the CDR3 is TGTGCCAGCAGTCTGGCGGGATACTCTGGAAACACCATATATTTT.

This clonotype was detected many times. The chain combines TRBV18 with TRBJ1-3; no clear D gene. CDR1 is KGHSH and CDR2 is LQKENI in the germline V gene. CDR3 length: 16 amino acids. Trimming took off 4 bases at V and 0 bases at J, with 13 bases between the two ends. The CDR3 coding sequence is TGTGCCAGCTCACTAAAAAACGGCCTCTCTGGAAACACCATATATTTT. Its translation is CASSLKNGLSGNTIYF. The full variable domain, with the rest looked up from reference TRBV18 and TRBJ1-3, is NAGVMQNPRHLVRRRGQEARLRCSPMKGHSHVYWYRQLPEEGLKFMVYLQKENIIDESGMPKERFSAEFPKEGPSILRIQQVVRGDSAAYFCASSLKNGLSGNTIYFGEGSWLTVV.

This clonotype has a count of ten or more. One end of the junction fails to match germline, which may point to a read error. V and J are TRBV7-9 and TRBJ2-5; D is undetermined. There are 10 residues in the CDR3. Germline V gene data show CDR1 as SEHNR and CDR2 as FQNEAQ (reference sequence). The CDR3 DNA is TGTGCCAGCAGCCAAGGGACCCAGTACTTC. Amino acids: CASSQGTQYF.

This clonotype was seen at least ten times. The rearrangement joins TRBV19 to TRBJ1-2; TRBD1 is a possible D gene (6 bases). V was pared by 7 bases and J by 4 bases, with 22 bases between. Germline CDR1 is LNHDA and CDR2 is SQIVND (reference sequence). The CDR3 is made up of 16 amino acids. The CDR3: CASIPRGDRAGYGYTF. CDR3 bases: TGTGCCAGTATCCCAAGGGGGGACCGGGCCGGCTATGGCTACACCTTC.

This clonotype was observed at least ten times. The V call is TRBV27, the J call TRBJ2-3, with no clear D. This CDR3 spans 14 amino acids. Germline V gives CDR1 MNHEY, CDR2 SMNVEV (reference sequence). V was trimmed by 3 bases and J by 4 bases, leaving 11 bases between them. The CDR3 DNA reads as TGTGCCAGCAGTTTCCAGCCCTGGGCAGATACGCAGTATTTT. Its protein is CASSFQPWADTQYF.

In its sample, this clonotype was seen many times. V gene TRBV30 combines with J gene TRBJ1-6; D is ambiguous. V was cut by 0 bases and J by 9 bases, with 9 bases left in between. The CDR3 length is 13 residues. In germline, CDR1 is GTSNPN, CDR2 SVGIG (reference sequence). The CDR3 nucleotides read TGTGCCTGGAGTGTACGTCGTAGTTCACCCCTCCACTTT. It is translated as CAWSVRRSSPLHF.